The 23 T cell receptor beta chains below were found in one sample sequenced in a study of early T cells in non-severe SARS-CoV-2 infection. Each CDR3 protein gets one entry after TCRdb re-called the 5' RACE reads with MiXCR. The sample yields approximately 64,000 distinct CDR3 sequences, 20% seen once. Sequences were derived from whole blood, sampled at baseline. The source of these receptors is an adult who was a healthcare worker with PCR-confirmed SARS-CoV-2 infection or an uninfected control (not recorded which).

In its sample, this clonotype was seen a few times. The rearrangement joins TRBV4-1 to TRBJ1-1; TRBD1 is a possible D gene (6 bases). The length of the CDR3 is 16 residues. V was trimmed by 4 bases and J by 3 bases, leaving 18 bases between them. Germline V CDR1 and CDR2: MGHRA, YSYEKL. The CDR3 region is CASSPAGGGKYTEAFF. In nucleotides, the CDR3 is TGCGCCAGCAGCCCCGCCGGGGGCGGGAAGTACACTGAAGCTTTCTTT.

The genes are TRBV7-9 and TRBJ1-2; D call uncertain. The CDR3 covers 14 residues. CDR1 is SEHNR and CDR2 is FQNEAQ in the germline V gene (reference sequence). Trimming pared 5 bases from V and 6 bases from J, leaving 16 bases between. Here the CDR3 DNA reads TGTGCCAGCAGCGCCGGGTCTCCTGGGGATGGCTACACCTTC. It yields the protein CASSAGSPGDGYTF.

This clonotype was observed a single time. The rearrangement joins TRBV20-1 to TRBJ2-3; 10 positions match TRBD2. Losses at the gene ends were 0 bases for V and 1 base for J; bases not matched to a gene: 4. CDR3 length: 16 residues. CDR1 is DFQATT, CDR2 SNEGSKA, per germline (reference sequence). The CDR3 DNA reads TGCAGTGCTAGAGATCCTAGCGGGGGTGGCACAGATACGCAGTATTTT. Its translation is CSARDPSGGGTDTQYF.

The rearrangement uses TRBV2 and TRBJ2-1, with D perhaps matching TRBD1 (5 bases). Trimming took 6 bases from V and 6 from J, leaving 15 bases between them. Germline CDR1 SNHLY, CDR2 FYNNEI. This CDR3 has 14 residues. The CDR3 here is CASSVQGWSNEQFF. DNA of the CDR3: TGTGCCAGCAGCGTGCAGGGATGGAGCAATGAGCAGTTCTTC. Combining the CDR3 with reference TRBV2 and TRBJ2-1 gives the whole variable domain EPEVTQTPSHQVTQMGQEVILRCVPISNHLYFYWYRQILGQKVEFLVSFYNNEISEKSEIFDDQFSVERPDGSNFTLKIRSTKLEDSAMYFCASSVQGWSNEQFFGPGTRLTVL.

The chain is built from TRBV19 and TRBJ1-1; 7 nucleotides agree with TRBD1. The V segment lost 6 bases and the J segment 3 bases; nucleotides outside the gene matches: 7. Germline V CDR1 and CDR2: LNHDA, SQIVND (reference sequence). This CDR3 region has 14 residues. DNA of the CDR3: TGTGCCAGTAGACCCCCGGGACAGCACACTGAAGCTTTCTTT. Translation gives CASRPPGQHTEAFF.

This clonotype turned up a few times. This chain links TRBV18 with TRBJ2-1; no reliable D call. Germline V gene sequence: CDR1 KGHSH, CDR2 LQKENI. V was pared by 0 bases and J by 3 bases, with 12 bases between. There are 16 residues in the CDR3. The CDR3 reads CASSPPLLHLYNEQFF. CDR3 DNA sequence: TGTGCCAGCTCACCACCGCTACTTCACCTCTACAATGAGCAGTTCTTC.

The V call is TRBV11-2, the J call TRBJ1-4; tentatively, D is TRBD1 (5 bases). Trimming cost V 1 base and J 8 bases, with 11 bases left between them. CDR3 size: 14 residues. Germline CDR1 SGHAT, CDR2 FQNNGV. CDR3 amino acids: CASSLGGVGEKLFF. The CDR3, as DNA: TGTGCCAGCAGCTTAGGAGGGGTCGGAGAAAAACTGTTTTTT.

The chain is built from TRBV27 and TRBJ2-1; 14 bases align to TRBD2. CDR1 is MNHEY and CDR2 is SMNVEV in the germline V gene (reference sequence). After removal of 4 bases from V and 8 bases from J, the junction contained 4 bases not matched to a gene. The CDR3 extends over 15 amino acids. This CDR3 reads CASSSLTSGGDEQFF. Written as DNA, the CDR3 is TGTGCCAGCAGTTCCCTGACTAGCGGGGGGGATGAGCAGTTCTTC.

In its sample, this clonotype was seen a few times. The J gene is TRBJ1-6, the V gene TRBV7-9; 10 bases are a match to TRBD1. From germline, CDR1 is SEHNR and CDR2 FQNEAQ (reference sequence). CDR3 length equals 16 residues. After removal of 5 bases from V and 5 bases from J, the junction contained 6 bases not matched to a gene. CDR3 DNA sequence: TGTGCCAGCAGCCCAAGGACAGGGGGGAATAATTCACCCCTCCACTTT. Translation: CASSPRTGGNNSPLHF.

In this sample, this clonotype turned up a few times. The chain couples TRBV19 to TRBJ2-5; D ambiguous. Trimming left V 3 bases short and J 5 bases short, with 4 bases between. The CDR3 contains 11 residues. CDR1 LNHDA and CDR2 SQIVND come from the germline V gene (reference sequence). The CDR3 nucleotides read TGTGCCAGTAGTATGGTGGAGACCCAGTACTTC. Amino acids: CASSMVETQYF. Variable domain in full (rest from reference TRBV19 and TRBJ2-5): DGGITQSPKYLFRKEGQNVTLSCEQNLNHDAMYWYRQDPGQGLRLIYYSQIVNDFQKGDIAEGYSVSREKKESFPLTVTSAQKNPTAFYLCASSMVETQYFGPGTRLLVL.

This clonotype was observed many times. The CDR3 reads CASSSGTVTYQPQHF. The CDR3 DNA is TGTGCCAGCAGCAGCGGGACAGTCACTTATCAGCCCCAGCATTTT. The chain couples TRBV6-2 or TRBV6-3 to TRBJ1-5, with TRBD1 identical over 7 bases. J was trimmed by 5 bases and V by 6 bases; bases with no gene match: 10. From germline, CDR1 is MNHEY and CDR2 SVGEGT. The CDR3 loop spans 15 amino acids.

The CDR3 loop reads CASSFGRTNTEAFF. DNA for the CDR3: TGTGCCAGCAGCTTCGGACGAACGAACACTGAAGCTTTCTTT. This chain joins TRBV7-9 and TRBJ1-1; the D is unclear. The germline gives CDR1 SEHNR, CDR2 FQNEAQ (reference sequence). V shed 3 bases and J shed 1 base, with 9 bases lying between them. There are 14 residues in the CDR3.

The chain has TRBV20-1 and TRBJ2-3; 10 bases fit TRBD2. Germline CDR1 DFQATT, CDR2 SNEGSKA (reference sequence). The CDR3 has 14 residues. The V gene end was trimmed by 3 bases and the J gene end by 5 bases; junction bases not matched to a gene: 5. CDR3 region: CSARLAGVGDTQYF. The CDR3 DNA follows: TGCAGTGCTAGGCTAGCGGGGGTGGGAGATACGCAGTATTTT.

The table lists this clonotype with a few counts. The V call is TRBV19, the J call TRBJ1-2; D is unresolved. Per germline, CDR1 LNHDA and CDR2 SQIVND (reference sequence). V dropped 3 bases and J dropped 3 bases, with 8 bases sitting between them. This CDR3 region has 13 residues. Written as DNA, the CDR3 is TGTGCCAGTAGTATCGACACCCACTATGGCTACACCTTC. This encodes CASSIDTHYGYTF.

V usage is TRBV12-3 or TRBV12-4 and J usage is TRBJ1-3, with 9 bases aligning to TRBD1. Unmatched junction bases numbered 16, after V lost 6 bases and J lost 4 bases. The CDR3 runs to 18 residues. CDR3 sequence: CASRAQQGALESGNTIYF. CDR3 in DNA: TGTGCCAGCAGGGCCCAACAGGGGGCATTGGAGTCGGGAAACACCATATATTTT.

The chain combines TRBV3-1 with TRBJ2-2; D not certain. V was pared by 1 base and J by 7 bases, with 7 bases between. Germline V gives CDR1 LGHDT, CDR2 YNNKEL (reference sequence). The CDR3 is made up of 13 amino acids. This CDR3 is CASSQVQNGELFF. The CDR3 nucleotides are TGTGCCAGCAGCCAAGTTCAGAACGGGGAGCTGTTTTTT.

The V and J genes are TRBV2 and TRBJ1-2, with TRBD1 as a possible D gene (5 bases). The germline CDR1 and CDR2 sequences are SNHLY and FYNNEI. Trimming took 7 bases from V and 8 from J, leaving 20 bases between them. The CDR3 sequence is 14 residues long. In DNA form, the CDR3 reads TGTGCCAGCACCCACATGGACCGGGGGGACGGCTACACCTTC. Amino acids: CASTHMDRGDGYTF.

The table lists this clonotype with a count of one. The chain couples TRBV12-3 or TRBV12-4 to TRBJ2-7, with D perhaps matching TRBD2 (6 bases). CDR3 size: 16 residues. V was shortened by 3 bases and J by 1 base, with 16 bases between the two germline ends. This CDR3 is CASSFFGREVSYEQYF. CDR3 nucleotides: TGTGCCAGCAGTTTTTTCGGCAGGGAGGTTTCCTACGAGCAGTACTTC.

This clonotype was seen a handful of times. The CDR3 nucleotides read TGTGCCAGCAGCCCCCCCGGGACAGGGTTCACTGAAGCTTTCTTT. This gives the protein CASSPPGTGFTEAFF. This chain connects TRBV3-1 to TRBJ1-1; 9 bases fit TRBD1. CDR3 size: 15 residues. With V trimmed by 4 bases and J by 4 bases, 7 bases remained unmatched. Per germline, CDR1 LGHDT and CDR2 YNNKEL (reference sequence).

Ten or more counts support this clonotype. The genes are TRBV27 and TRBJ1-6; D is possibly TRBD1 (5 bases). V was cut by 7 bases and J by 4 bases, with 17 bases left in between. The CDR3 spans 16 residues. CDR1 and CDR2 from the germline V gene are MNHEY and SMNVEV (reference sequence). CDR3 bases: TGTGCCAGCAAAGCGACAGCCCAATCATATAATTCACCCCTCCACTTT. Protein sequence: CASKATAQSYNSPLHF.

This chain links TRBV5-4 with TRBJ1-4; 8 bases line up with TRBD1. Trimming removed 6 bases from V and 3 bases from J; junction bases left unmatched: 4. Germline V gene sequence: CDR1 SGHNT, CDR2 YYREEE (reference sequence). The CDR3 sequence is 14 residues long. The CDR3: CASKQQGANEKLFF. The CDR3 nucleotides are TGTGCCAGCAAACAACAGGGGGCTAATGAAAAACTGTTTTTT.

The table lists this clonotype with a few counts. The rearrangement joins TRBV11-2 to TRBJ1-4, with D possibly TRBD1 on 5 matching bases. Germline assignment: CDR1 SGHAT and CDR2 FQNNGV. V was pared by 5 bases and J by 4 bases, with 17 bases between. This CDR3 is 16 amino acids long. The DNA of the CDR3 is TGTGCCAGCAGCCCCGGGACTCTTGACCTTAATGAAAAACTGTTTTTT. Translation gives CASSPGTLDLNEKLFF.

The chain is built from TRBV7-9 and TRBJ2-2; 8 nucleotides line up with TRBD2. This CDR3 has 15 amino acids. V trimming: 6 bases; J trimming: 4 bases; junction bases outside the gene matches: 7. Germline V CDR1 and CDR2: SEHNR, FQNEAQ (reference sequence). The CDR3 loop reads CASSFAGGFTGELFF. The CDR3 coding sequence is TGTGCCAGCAGTTTTGCGGGGGGCTTCACCGGGGAGCTGTTTTTT.